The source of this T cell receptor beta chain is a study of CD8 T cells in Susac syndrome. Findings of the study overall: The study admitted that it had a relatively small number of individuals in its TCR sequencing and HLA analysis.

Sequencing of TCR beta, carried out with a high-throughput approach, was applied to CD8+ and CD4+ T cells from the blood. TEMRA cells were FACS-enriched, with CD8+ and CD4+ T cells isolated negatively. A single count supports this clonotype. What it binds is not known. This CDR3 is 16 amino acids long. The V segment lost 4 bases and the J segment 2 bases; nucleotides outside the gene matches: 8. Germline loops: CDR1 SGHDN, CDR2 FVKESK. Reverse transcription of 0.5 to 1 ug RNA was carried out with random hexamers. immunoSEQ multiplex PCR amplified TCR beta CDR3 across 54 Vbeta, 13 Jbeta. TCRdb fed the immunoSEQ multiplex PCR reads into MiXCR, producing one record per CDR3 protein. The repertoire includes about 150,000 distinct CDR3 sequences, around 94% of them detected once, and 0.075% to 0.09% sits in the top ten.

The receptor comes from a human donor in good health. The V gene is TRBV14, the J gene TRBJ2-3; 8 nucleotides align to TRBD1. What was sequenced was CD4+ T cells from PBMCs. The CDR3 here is CASSRIQGGPTDTQYF. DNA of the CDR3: TGTGCCAGCAGCCGAATACAGGGGGGACCCACAGATACGCAGTATTTT.